Included here is one TCR beta chain sequence, with context. This receptor's antigen is unknown. No base-level quality is on record; no much larger clone is a single base apart. These data belong to a study of shared clonotypes between healthy human individuals (dated by TCRdb to 2019 to 2021). At the level of the whole study: Two women and three men aged 18 to 49 years were included in the cohort. Libraries were prepared and TCR repertoires were sequenced by different laboratories using diverse techniques, in order to increase sequencing depth and limit assay-specific biases. Leukapheresis yielded between about 0.8 and 9.5 billion PBMCs per donor. For each donor, CD4 naive and CD4 memory were each given three plates, CD8 naive was given two plates, and CD8 memory was given one plate. To estimate repertoire size and how much clonotype sharing occurs between individuals, the study deeply sequenced the blood TCR repertoires of five healthy adults.

Using the deep immunoSEQ assay, TCR CDR3 regions were amplified from genomic DNA by multiplex PCR. For each cell subset, the extracted genomic DNA was distributed evenly across all wells of several immunoSEQ 96-well plates, and each plate served as one replicate. Each replicate PCR for sorted subsets received 150 to 250 ng genomic DNA, equal to tens of thousands of T cell genomes. The purified libraries were quantified using a Qubit 3.0 fluorometer, sized with a Bioanalyzer 2100, and then quantified again using the KAPA Library Quantification kit. Every immunoSEQ 96-well plate was sequenced on a separate single-read 150-cycle Illumina NextSeq 550 flow cell. The paper's data handling went like this. Because only junctional sequences without quality scores were contained in the immunoSEQ output, filtering matching that applied to full-length reads could not be performed. Sequences were annotated with PyIR, a Python wrapper for IgBLAST v1.9, using IMGT germline references to assign V/J genes and CDR3. Reads were filtered out if the reads had weak V/J assignments (E-value above 1e-6), no CDR3, stop codons, out-of-frame junctions, or ambiguous translated residues. V3J clonotypes were defined by identical inferred V gene, J gene, and CDR3 amino acid sequence. Percentage overlap between repertoires was calculated by dividing the number of shared unique clonotypes by the size of the smaller repertoire. Repertoire richness was assessed with RTK rarefaction, the Chao1 estimator, and Recon v2.1 estimates of unobserved clonotypes. For all TCRbeta clonotypes obtained by the gDNA method from four donors, generation probabilities were computed with OLGA. Held by TCRdb, this immuneACCESS table contains in-frame sequences only and omits some clones. Under half of the omission traces to an unresolved V gene where checked; the cause of the rest is unknown. V, J and clone size reflect that table, while D and trimming were determined from the DNA. This sample is represented by approximately 2.3 million clones; over 90% of them were singletons. The ten top clones hold approximately 0.4% of the sample.

Results the study describes overall, beyond this receptor: Estimated clonotype richness was generally larger for naive than for memory subsets. Sampling was restricted to blood, and TCR repertoires in tissues likely differ from the TCR repertoires found in blood. Pairwise subsampling led to the expectation that sequencing depth would affect the degree of clonotype sharing among donors. Even with the large sequencing depth, rarefaction of the sorted-subset datasets indicated that sequencing was incomplete. When several donors were compared, the shared fraction of clonotypes was approximately 5% for naive CD4, 3.5% to 4% for naive CD8, about 2.5% for memory CD4, and 0.35% to 0.4% for memory CD8. Compared with non-shared clonotypes, clonotypes shared by all four sorted-subset donors had higher generation probabilities. Because the study included only a small number of donors, the genetic and exposure-history diversity represented was limited.

Counted from cysteine to phenylalanine, this CDR3 has 15 amino acids. Only the CDR3 portion is preserved as DNA: 45 bases, with reading frame beginning at the first base. As encoded in the germline V gene, CDR1 is MGHRA while CDR2 is YSYEKL. V is pruned by 4 bases and J by 3 bases, leaving 4 bases of the junction without a gene match. The donors were healthy, HIV-negative adults with no recently reported acute infections or vaccinations. Every donor was a Caucasian adult residing in Nashville, Tennessee, USA. Magnetic negative selection was used to enrich CD4+ T cells, after which naive cells were positively selected on CD45RA and the negative fraction became the memory subset. After blood collection by leukapheresis, PBMCs were isolated using Ficoll-Histopaque density gradient centrifugation and then cryopreserved in the vapor phase of liquid nitrogen. Analytical flow cytometry was used to check the purity and quantity of every magnetically sorted T cell population. Genomic DNA was isolated from each sorted fraction and quantified by UV absorbance on a Nanodrop 2000c.

This clonotype was obtained from a man between 18 and 35 years old in good health. Some clones in this sample may be carry-over from other donors' samples. The sequence is built from TRBV4-1 and TRBJ2-7, and 12 junctional nucleotides match TRBD2. The sequencing sample was made of naive CD4+ T cells from PBMCs. The cell subset or site label of this sample denotes: CD45RA+ positively selected. This receptor has the CDR3 CASSRGLAGHYEQYF. The sequenced DNA is TGCGCCAGCAGCCGCGGACTAGCGGGGCACTACGAGCAGTACTTC.